Listed below are T cell receptor beta chains from one sample, sequenced in a study of blood T cell repertoires in COVID-19. Only in-frame clones appear in the TCRdb table, and some are missing; sequencing was by immunoSEQ multiplex PCR. The sample lists around 180,000 clones, more than 70% seen once, with over 7% in the top ten. Sequencing was done on a sample of PBMCs or T cells enriched from blood (not recorded which). All receptors derive from a woman aged 30 to 39 who had recovered from COVID-19. The CDR3 runs from the conserved cysteine through the conserved F or W.

J,V,CDR3
TRBJ1-2,TRBV18,CASSLKGNYGYTF
TRBJ2-7,TRBV6-5,CASSPGQPYEQYF
TRBJ1-1,TRBV29-1,CSVRQGTGPDTEAFF
TRBJ2-7,TRBV6-4,CASINTGTSGSGYEQYF
TRBJ2-2,TRBV7-3,CASSPIGPNTGELFF
TRBJ1-3,TRBV18,CASSPPQEFIYF
TRBJ2-2,TRBV5-6,CASSFWSVVLKNTGELFF
TRBJ1-4,TRBV14,CASSQQQGASEKLFF
TRBJ1-1,TRBV10-1,CASRPDSAMNTEAFF
TRBJ1-2,TRBV9,CASSVGGALNGYTF
TRBJ1-2,TRBV3-1/TRBV3-2,CASSPQGSRGYGYTF
TRBJ2-5,TRBV28,CASSFETGLRETQYF
TRBJ2-3,TRBV3-1/TRBV3-2,CASSVSGSSTDTQYF
TRBJ2-3,TRBV5-1,CASSLQGFPDTQYF
TRBJ1-3,TRBV5-1,CASSQDSSGNTIYF
TRBJ2-7,TRBV18,CASSPELGRLGGEQYF
TRBJ1-2,TRBV19,CASRNILGVVYGYTF
TRBJ2-5,TRBV5-4,CASSFEGVQETQYF